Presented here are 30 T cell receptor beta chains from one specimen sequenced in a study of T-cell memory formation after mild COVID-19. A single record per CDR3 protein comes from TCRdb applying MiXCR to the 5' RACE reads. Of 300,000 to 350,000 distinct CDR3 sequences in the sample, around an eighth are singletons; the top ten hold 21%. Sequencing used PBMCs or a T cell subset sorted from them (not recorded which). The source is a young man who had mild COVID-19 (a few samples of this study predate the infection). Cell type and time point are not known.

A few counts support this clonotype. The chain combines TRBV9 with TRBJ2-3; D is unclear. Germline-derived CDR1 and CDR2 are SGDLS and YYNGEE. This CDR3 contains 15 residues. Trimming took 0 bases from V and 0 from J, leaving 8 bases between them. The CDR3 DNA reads TGTGCCAGCAGCGTAGTGGTGGGAAGCACAGATACGCAGTATTTT. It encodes CASSVVVGSTDTQYF.

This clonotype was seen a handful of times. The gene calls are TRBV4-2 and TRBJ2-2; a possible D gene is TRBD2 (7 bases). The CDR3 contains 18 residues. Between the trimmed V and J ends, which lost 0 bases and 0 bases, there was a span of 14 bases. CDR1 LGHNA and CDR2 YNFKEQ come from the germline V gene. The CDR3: CASSQEGGPPTNTGELFF. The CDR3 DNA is TGTGCCAGCAGCCAAGAGGGGGGGCCCCCTACGAACACCGGGGAGCTGTTTTTT.

The CDR3 DNA reads as TGTGCCAGCAGCTCTACAGGGTTTTCCACTGAAGCTTTCTTT. Amino acids: CASSSTGFSTEAFF. The chain couples TRBV7-2 to TRBJ1-1, with a tentative D call TRBD1 (6 bases). V lost 4 bases, J lost 4 bases, and 13 bases lay in between. The length of the CDR3 is 14 residues. CDR1 and CDR2 (germline): SGHTA, FQGNSA.

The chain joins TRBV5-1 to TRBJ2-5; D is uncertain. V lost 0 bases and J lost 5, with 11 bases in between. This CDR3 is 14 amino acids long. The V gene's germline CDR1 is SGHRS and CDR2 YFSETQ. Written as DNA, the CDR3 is TGCGCCAGCAGCTTGGACTCTGCCAGTGAGACCCAGTACTTC. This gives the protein CASSLDSASETQYF.

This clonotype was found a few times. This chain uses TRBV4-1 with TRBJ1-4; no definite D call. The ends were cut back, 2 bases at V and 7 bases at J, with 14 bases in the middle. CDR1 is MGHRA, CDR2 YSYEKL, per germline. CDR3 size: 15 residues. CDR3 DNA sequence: TGCGCCAGCAGCCAAACTCGGGCCGAGGGTGAAAAACTGTTTTTT. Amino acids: CASSQTRAEGEKLFF.

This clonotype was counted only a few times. CDR3 in DNA: TGCAGCGTGGACAGGGGCTACAATGAGCAGTTCTTC. Translated: CSVDRGYNEQFF. The gene calls are TRBV29-1 and TRBJ2-1; 9 positions match TRBD1. The length of the CDR3 is 12 residues. Unmatched junction bases numbered 0, after V lost 6 bases and J lost 3 bases. In germline, CDR1 is SQVTM, CDR2 ANQGSEA.

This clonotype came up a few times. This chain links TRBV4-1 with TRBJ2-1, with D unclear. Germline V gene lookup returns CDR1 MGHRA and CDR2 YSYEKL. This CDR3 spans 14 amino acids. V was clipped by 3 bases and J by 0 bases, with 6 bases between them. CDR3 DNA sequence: TGCGCCAGCAGCCAGCCAACCTCCTACAATGAGCAGTTCTTC. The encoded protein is CASSQPTSYNEQFF.

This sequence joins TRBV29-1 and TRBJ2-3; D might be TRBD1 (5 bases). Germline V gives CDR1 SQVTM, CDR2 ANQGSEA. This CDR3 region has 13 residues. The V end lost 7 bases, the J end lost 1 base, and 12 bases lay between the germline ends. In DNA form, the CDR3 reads TGCAGCGCGTCTGACAGCCGCACAGATACGCAGTATTTT. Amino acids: CSASDSRTDTQYF.

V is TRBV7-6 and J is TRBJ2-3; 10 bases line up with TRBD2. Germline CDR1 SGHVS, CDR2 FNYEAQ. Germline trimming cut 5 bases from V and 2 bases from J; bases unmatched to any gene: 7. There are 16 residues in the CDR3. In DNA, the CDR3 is TGTGCCAGCAGCCCCAATAGCGGGGGGACCACAGATACGCAGTATTTT. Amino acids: CASSPNSGGTTDTQYF.

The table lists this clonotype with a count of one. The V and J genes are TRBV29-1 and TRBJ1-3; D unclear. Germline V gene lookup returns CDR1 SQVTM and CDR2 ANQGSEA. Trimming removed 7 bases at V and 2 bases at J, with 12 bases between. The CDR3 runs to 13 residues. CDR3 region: CSAVYGAGNTIYF. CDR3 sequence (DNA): TGCAGCGCCGTATATGGGGCTGGAAACACCATATATTTT.

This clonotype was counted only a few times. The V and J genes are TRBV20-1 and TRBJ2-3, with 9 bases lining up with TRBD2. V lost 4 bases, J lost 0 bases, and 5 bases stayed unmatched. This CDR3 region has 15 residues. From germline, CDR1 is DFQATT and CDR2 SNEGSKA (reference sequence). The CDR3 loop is CSATPLAGSTDTQYF. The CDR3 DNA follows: TGCAGTGCTACCCCCCTAGCGGGAAGCACAGATACGCAGTATTTT.

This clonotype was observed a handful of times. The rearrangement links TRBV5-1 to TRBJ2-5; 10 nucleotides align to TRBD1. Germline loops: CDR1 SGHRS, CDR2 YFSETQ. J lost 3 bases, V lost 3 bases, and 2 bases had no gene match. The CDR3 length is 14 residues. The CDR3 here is CASSSDRGEETQYF. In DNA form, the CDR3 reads TGCGCCAGCAGCTCGGACAGGGGGGAAGAGACCCAGTACTTC.

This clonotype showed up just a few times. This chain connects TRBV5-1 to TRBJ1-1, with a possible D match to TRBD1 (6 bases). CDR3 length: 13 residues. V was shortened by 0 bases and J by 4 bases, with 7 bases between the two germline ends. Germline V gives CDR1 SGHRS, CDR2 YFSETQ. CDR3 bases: TGCGCCAGCAGCTTGGCGGGGGCCACTGAAGCTTTCTTT. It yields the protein CASSLAGATEAFF. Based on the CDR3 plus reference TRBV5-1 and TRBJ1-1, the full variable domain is KAGVTQTPRYLIKTRGQQVTLSCSPISGHRSVSWYQQTPGQGLQFLFEYFSETQRNKGNFPGRFSGRQFSNSRSEMNVSTLELGDSALYLCASSLAGATEAFFGQGTRLTVV.

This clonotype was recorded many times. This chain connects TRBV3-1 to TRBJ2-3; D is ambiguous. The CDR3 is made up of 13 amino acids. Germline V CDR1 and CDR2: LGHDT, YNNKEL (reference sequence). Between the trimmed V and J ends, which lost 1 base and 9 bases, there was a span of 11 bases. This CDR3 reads CASSQVLGVTQYF. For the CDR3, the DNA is TGTGCCAGCAGCCAAGTACTTGGCGTGACGCAGTATTTT.

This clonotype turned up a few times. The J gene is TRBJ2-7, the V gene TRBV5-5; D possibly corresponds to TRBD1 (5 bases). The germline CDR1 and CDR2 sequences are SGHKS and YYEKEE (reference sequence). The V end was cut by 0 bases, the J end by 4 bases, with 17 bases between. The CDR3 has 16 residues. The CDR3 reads CASSLAFQGSVYEQYF. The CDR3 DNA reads TGTGCCAGCAGCTTGGCCTTTCAGGGTTCGGTTTACGAGCAGTACTTC.

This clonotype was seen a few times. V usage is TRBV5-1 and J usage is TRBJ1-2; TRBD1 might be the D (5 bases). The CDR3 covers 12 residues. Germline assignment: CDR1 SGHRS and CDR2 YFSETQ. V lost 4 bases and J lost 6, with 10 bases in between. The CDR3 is CASSRDGNGYTF. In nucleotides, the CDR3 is TGCGCCAGCAGCCGGGACGGCAATGGCTACACCTTC.

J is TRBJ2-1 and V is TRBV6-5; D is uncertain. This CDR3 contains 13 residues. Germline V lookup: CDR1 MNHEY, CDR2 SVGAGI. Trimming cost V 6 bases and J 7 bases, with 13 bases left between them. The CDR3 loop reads CASSRLGGNEQFF. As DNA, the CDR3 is TGTGCCAGCAGCCGCCTGGGCGGAAATGAGCAGTTCTTC.

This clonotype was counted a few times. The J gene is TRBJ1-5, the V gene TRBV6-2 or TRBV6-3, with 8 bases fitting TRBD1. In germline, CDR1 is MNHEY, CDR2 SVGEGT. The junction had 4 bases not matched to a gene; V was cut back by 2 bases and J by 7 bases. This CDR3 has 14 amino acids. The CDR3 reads CASSYLDRDQPQHF. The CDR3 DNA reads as TGTGCCAGCAGTTACCTGGACAGGGACCAGCCCCAGCATTTT.

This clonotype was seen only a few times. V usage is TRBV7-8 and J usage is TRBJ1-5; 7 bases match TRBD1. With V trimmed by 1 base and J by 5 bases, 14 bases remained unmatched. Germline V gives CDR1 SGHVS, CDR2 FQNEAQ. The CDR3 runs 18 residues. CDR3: CASSLDFATGMGDQPQHF. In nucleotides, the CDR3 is TGTGCCAGCAGCTTAGATTTTGCGACAGGGATGGGGGATCAGCCCCAGCATTTT.

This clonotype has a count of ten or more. The CDR3 DNA reads as TGTGCCAGCAGCTTGGTAGGGGACAGATTCTACGAGCAGTACGTC. Translating gives CASSLVGDRFYEQYV. This chain joins TRBV5-6 and TRBJ2-7, with 7 positions matching TRBD1. Trimming cost V 0 bases and J 3 bases; bases outside gene matches: 6. The CDR3 consists of 15 residues. Germline V gene sequence: CDR1 SGHDT, CDR2 YYEEEE.

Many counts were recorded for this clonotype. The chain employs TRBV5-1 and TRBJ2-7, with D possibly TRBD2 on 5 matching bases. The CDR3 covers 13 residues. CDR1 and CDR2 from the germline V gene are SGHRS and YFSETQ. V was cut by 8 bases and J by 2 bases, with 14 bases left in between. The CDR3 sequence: CARTFGVAYEQYV. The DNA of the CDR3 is TGCGCCAGGACCTTCGGGGTTGCCTACGAGCAGTACGTC.

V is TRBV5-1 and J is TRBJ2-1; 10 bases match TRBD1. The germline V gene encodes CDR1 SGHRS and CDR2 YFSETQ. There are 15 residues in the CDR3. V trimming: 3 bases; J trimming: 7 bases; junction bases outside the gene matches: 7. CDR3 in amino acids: CASSSRDRGRNEQFF. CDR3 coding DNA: TGCGCCAGCAGCTCCCGGGACAGGGGTAGGAATGAGCAGTTCTTC.

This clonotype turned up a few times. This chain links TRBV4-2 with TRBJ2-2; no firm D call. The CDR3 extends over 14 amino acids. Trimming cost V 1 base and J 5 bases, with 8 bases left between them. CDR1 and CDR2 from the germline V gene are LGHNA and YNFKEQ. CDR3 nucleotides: TGTGCCAGCAGCCAAGCGGTAGGGACCGGGGAGCTGTTTTTT. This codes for CASSQAVGTGELFF.

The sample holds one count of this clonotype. CDR3 bases: TGTGCCAGCAGCCCCAGGGACACCCGCTACGAGCAGTACGTA. Its protein product is CASSPRDTRYEQYV. The V gene is TRBV7-9, the J gene TRBJ2-7, with TRBD1 as a possible D gene (6 bases). This CDR3 spans 14 amino acids. Germline V lookup: CDR1 SEHNR, CDR2 FQNEAQ (reference sequence).

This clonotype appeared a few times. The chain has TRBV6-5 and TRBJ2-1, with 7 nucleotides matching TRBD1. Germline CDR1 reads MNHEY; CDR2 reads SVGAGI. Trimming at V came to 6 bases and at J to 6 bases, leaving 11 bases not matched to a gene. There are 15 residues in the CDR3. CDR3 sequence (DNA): TGTGCCAGCAGCAGTTACAGGGGTTCCCTCAATGAGCAGTTCTTC. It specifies CASSSYRGSLNEQFF.

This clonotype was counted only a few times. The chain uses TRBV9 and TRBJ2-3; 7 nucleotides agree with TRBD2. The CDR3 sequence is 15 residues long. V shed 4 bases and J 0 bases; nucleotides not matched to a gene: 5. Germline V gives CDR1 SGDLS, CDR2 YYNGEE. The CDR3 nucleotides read TGTGCCAGCAGCCCCGGGGGGTTTAGCACAGATACGCAGTATTTT. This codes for CASSPGGFSTDTQYF.

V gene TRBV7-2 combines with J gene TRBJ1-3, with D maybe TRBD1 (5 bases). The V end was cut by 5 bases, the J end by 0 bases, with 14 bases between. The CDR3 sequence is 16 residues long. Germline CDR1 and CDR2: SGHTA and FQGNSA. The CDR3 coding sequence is TGTGCCAGCAGCACCCTACAGGCCCACTCTGGAAACACCATATATTTT. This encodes CASSTLQAHSGNTIYF.

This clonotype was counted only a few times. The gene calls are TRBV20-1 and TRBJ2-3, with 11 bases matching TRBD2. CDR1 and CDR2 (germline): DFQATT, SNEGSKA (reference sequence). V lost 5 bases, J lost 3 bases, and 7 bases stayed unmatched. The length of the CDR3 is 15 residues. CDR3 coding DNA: TGCAGTGCTCCTCAGACTAGCGGGGCGACAGATACGCAGTATTTT. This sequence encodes CSAPQTSGATDTQYF.

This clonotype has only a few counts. The DNA for the CDR3 is TGTGCCAGCAGTAACTATGGGGGATACAATGAGCAGTTCTTC. Amino acids: CASSNYGGYNEQFF. This rearrangement joins TRBV28 to TRBJ2-1; either TRBD1 or TRBD2 may supply D (5 bases each). The ends were cut back, 5 bases at V and 4 bases at J, with 12 bases in the middle. CDR1 MDHEN and CDR2 SYDVKM come from the germline V gene. The CDR3 contains 14 residues.

CDR3 sequence reads: CASISTPGFNYGYTF. The CDR3 nucleotides read TGTGCCAGCATATCAACCCCAGGGTTCAACTATGGCTACACCTTC. V and J are TRBV6-2 or TRBV6-3 and TRBJ1-2; D may be TRBD1 (5 bases). The length of the CDR3 is 15 residues. V was shortened by 7 bases and J by 2 bases, with 17 bases between the two germline ends. The germline V gene encodes CDR1 MNHEY and CDR2 SVGEGT.